These T cell receptor beta chains were read from a single sample in a study of shared clonotypes between healthy human individuals. TCRdb's copy holds only in-frame clones and misses some; the assay was immunoSEQ multiplex PCR. The table includes over 400,000 clones, roughly 95% detected once. The sample was naive CD4+ T cells sorted from blood. The receptor source for this set is a woman aged 25 to 39 in good health. The CDR3 runs from the conserved cysteine through the conserved F or W. The order of the fields is V gene, clone size, J gene, D gene, CDR3 protein, CDR3 DNA. A D gene is named only where the DNA matches it firmly. Clone sizes are given selectively: once, few, many, or a class where the clone is expanded.

V: TRBV5-1; size: .; J: TRBJ2-3; D: .; CDR3: CASSPGVSTDTQYF; DNA: TGCGCCAGCAGCCCAGGGGTTTCCACAGATACGCAGTATTTT
V: TRBV28; size: .; J: TRBJ1-2; D: TRBD1; CDR3: CASSPVDRGHYGYTF; DNA: TGTGCCAGCAGCCCCGTCGACAGGGGCCACTATGGCTACACCTTC
V: TRBV13; size: once; J: TRBJ2-2; D: TRBD2; CDR3: CASSLLAGGGELFF; DNA: TGTGCCAGCAGCTTGTTAGCGGGTGGCGGGGAGCTGTTTTTT
V: TRBV7-9; size: .; J: TRBJ2-4; D: TRBD1; CDR3: CASSSGTGGYIQYF; DNA: TGTGCCAGCAGCTCCGGGACAGGGGGGTACATTCAGTACTTC
V: TRBV2; size: .; J: TRBJ2-3; D: .; CDR3: CASSERDLGVTDTQYF; DNA: TGTGCCAGCAGTGAAAGGGACCTGGGGGTGACAGATACGCAGTATTTT
V: TRBV28; size: once; J: TRBJ2-5; D: TRBD2; CDR3: CASSMGGETQYF; DNA: TGTGCCAGCAGTATGGGAGGGGAGACCCAGTACTTC
V: TRBV6-5; size: .; J: TRBJ2-7; D: .; CDR3: CASSDSKGEQYF; DNA: TGTGCCAGCAGCGACTCTAAAGGGGAGCAGTACTTC
V: TRBV11-2; size: .; J: TRBJ2-7; D: .; CDR3: CASSLVGQGNSYEQYF; DNA: TGTGCCAGCAGCTTAGTTGGCCAAGGAAACTCCTACGAGCAGTACTTC
V: TRBV6-1; size: .; J: TRBJ2-7; D: .; CDR3: CASTLGGTPEQYF; DNA: TGTGCCAGCACCTTAGGAGGGACCCCCGAGCAGTACTTC
V: TRBV29-1; size: .; J: TRBJ2-3; D: .; CDR3: CSVGWDSNSDTQYF; DNA: TGCAGCGTTGGGTGGGATAGTAATTCAGATACGCAGTATTTT
V: TRBV5-4; size: .; J: TRBJ2-1; D: TRBD2; CDR3: CASSGAGGGTSSYNEQFF; DNA: TGTGCCAGCAGTGGAGCGGGAGGCGGTACCAGCTCCTACAATGAGCAGTTCTTC
V: TRBV7-9; size: once; J: TRBJ2-7; D: TRBD1; CDR3: CASSFSRDSSYEQYF; DNA: TGTGCCAGCAGCTTTTCTAGGGACAGCTCCTACGAGCAGTACTTC
V: TRBV15; size: .; J: TRBJ2-1; D: TRBD1; CDR3: CATSRTGSSYNEQFF; DNA: TGTGCCACCAGCAGGACAGGGAGCTCCTACAATGAGCAGTTCTTC
V: TRBV7-2; size: .; J: TRBJ2-3; D: TRBD1; CDR3: CASSLDRGQDTQYF; DNA: TGTGCCAGCAGCTTAGACAGGGGGCAAGATACGCAGTATTTT
V: TRBV28; size: once; J: TRBJ2-7; D: TRBD1; CDR3: CASSLLQGSYEQYF; DNA: TGTGCCAGCAGTTTATTACAGGGGTCCTACGAGCAGTACTTC
V: TRBV10-3; size: .; J: TRBJ2-5; D: .; CDR3: CAISESTPAGETQYF; DNA: TGTGCCATCAGTGAGTCGACCCCGGCGGGGGAGACCCAGTACTTC
V: TRBV28; size: once; J: TRBJ2-7; D: .; CDR3: CASSFPGQGGKRARYEQYF; DNA: TGTGCCAGCAGTTTCCCCGGACAGGGAGGGAAGCGGGCGCGCTACGAGCAGTACTTC
V: TRBV19; size: .; J: TRBJ1-5; D: TRBD1; CDR3: CASSLRDRSYSNQPQHF; DNA: TGTGCCAGTAGTCTTCGGGACAGAAGTTATAGCAATCAGCCCCAGCATTTT
V: TRBV7-9; size: .; J: TRBJ2-5; D: .; CDR3: CASSLQQETQYF; DNA: TGTGCCAGCAGCCTACAGCAAGAGACCCAGTACTTC
V: TRBV18; size: .; J: TRBJ2-7; D: .; CDR3: CASSPMDTSLYEQYF; DNA: TGTGCCAGCTCACCAATGGACACCAGCCTCTACGAGCAGTACTTC
V: TRBV25-1; size: .; J: TRBJ1-4; D: TRBD1; CDR3: CASSDQTGAGEKLFF; DNA: TGTGCCAGCAGTGACCAGACAGGGGCAGGGGAAAAACTGTTTTTT
V: TRBV28; size: .; J: TRBJ1-2; D: TRBD1; CDR3: CASSLTGDYYGYTF; DNA: TGTGCCAGCAGCCTAACAGGGGACTACTATGGCTACACCTTC
V: TRBV10-1; size: .; J: TRBJ1-1; D: .; CDR3: CASSESGVPPATEAFF; DNA: TGCGCCAGCAGTGAGTCGGGAGTTCCCCCGGCGACTGAAGCTTTCTTT
V: TRBV5-1; size: .; J: TRBJ2-5; D: TRBD2; CDR3: CASSPRGGGETQYF; DNA: TGCGCCAGCAGCCCCCGGGGGGGTGGAGAGACCCAGTACTTC
V: TRBV19; size: .; J: TRBJ1-2; D: .; CDR3: CASSPAHGVYTF; DNA: TGTGCCAGTAGTCCGGCCCACGGGGTCTACACCTTC
V: TRBV29-1; size: .; J: TRBJ2-7; D: .; CDR3: CSAGHYYEQYF; DNA: TGCAGCGCGGGACATTACTACGAGCAGTACTTC
V: TRBV30; size: few; J: TRBJ1-5; D: .; CDR3: CACGFPNQPQHF; DNA: TGTGCCTGTGGGTTTCCCAATCAGCCCCAGCATTTT
V: TRBV27; size: .; J: TRBJ2-7; D: TRBD2; CDR3: CASGLAGDASYEQYF; DNA: TGTGCCAGCGGACTAGCGGGAGATGCATCCTACGAGCAGTACTTC
V: TRBV11-2; size: .; J: TRBJ2-7; D: TRBD1; CDR3: CASSLGGQDYEQYF; DNA: TGTGCCAGCAGCTTAGGTGGACAGGACTACGAGCAGTACTTC
V: TRBV2; size: .; J: TRBJ1-4; D: .; CDR3: CASSERFLTEKLFF; DNA: TGTGCCAGCAGTGAAAGGTTTCTTACTGAAAAACTGTTTTTT
V: TRBV14; size: .; J: TRBJ2-5; D: .; CDR3: CASSRQVRETQYF; DNA: TGTGCCAGCAGCCGTCAGGTGCGAGAGACCCAGTACTTC
V: TRBV5-6; size: .; J: TRBJ2-3; D: TRBD2; CDR3: CASSLGLAGGDTQYF; DNA: TGTGCCAGCAGCTTGGGACTAGCGGGAGGGGATACGCAGTATTTT
V: TRBV5-4; size: .; J: TRBJ2-7; D: .; CDR3: CASSLVGGPLRKQYF; DNA: TGTGCCAGCAGCCTGGTGGGGGGTCCCTTACGGAAGCAGTACTTC
V: TRBV7-8; size: .; J: TRBJ1-3; D: .; CDR3: CASSYYAEGASGNTIYF; DNA: TGTGCCAGCAGCTATTACGCGGAAGGGGCCTCTGGAAACACCATATATTTT
V: TRBV28; size: .; J: TRBJ2-4; D: .; CDR3: CASSLIGGTGLAKNIQYF; DNA: TGTGCCAGCAGCCTTATAGGGGGGACGGGGCTAGCCAAAAACATTCAGTACTTC
V: TRBV28; size: .; J: TRBJ1-1; D: TRBD1; CDR3: CASSLQGAVDTEAFF; DNA: TGTGCCAGCAGTTTACAGGGGGCTGTGGACACTGAAGCTTTCTTT
V: TRBV2; size: once; J: TRBJ2-7; D: .; CDR3: CASGPPRVSNSYEQYF; DNA: TGTGCCAGCGGGCCGCCCAGGGTCAGTAACTCCTACGAGCAGTACTTC
V: TRBV18; size: .; J: TRBJ2-5; D: .; CDR3: CASSPRGYQETQYF; DNA: TGTGCCAGCTCACCACGGGGGTACCAAGAGACCCAGTACTTC
V: TRBV7-2; size: .; J: TRBJ2-7; D: .; CDR3: CASSGGMHYEQYF; DNA: TGTGCCAGCAGCGGCGGGATGCACTACGAGCAGTACTTC
V: TRBV2; size: .; J: TRBJ2-1; D: TRBD2; CDR3: CASSAGTSFNEQFF; DNA: TGTGCCAGCAGTGCCGGGACTAGTTTCAATGAGCAGTTCTTC
V: TRBV28; size: once; J: TRBJ1-4; D: TRBD1; CDR3: CASTLDRGGTNEKLFF; DNA: TGTGCCAGCACCCTAGACAGGGGTGGAACTAATGAAAAACTGTTTTTT
V: TRBV28; size: .; J: TRBJ2-2; D: .; CDR3: CASVRGSNTGELFF; DNA: TGTGCCAGTGTGAGGGGGTCGAACACCGGGGAGCTGTTTTTT